This TCR beta chain was observed in a study of cytomegalovirus exposure and HLA in healthy donors. Study details: Earlier findings included 117 million unique TCR beta sequences obtained from approximately 170 million T cells. Study conclusions and caveats: A cluster of highly shared sequence variants was likely a sequencing artifact. An assumption of roughly uniform sequencing depth across donors underlay the presence/absence analyses.

As regards this clone: Antigen specificity is unknown.

V lost 4 bases and J lost 4; bases outside the gene matches: 5. CDR1 LNHDA and CDR2 SQIVND come from the germline V gene (reference sequence). There are 15 residues in the CDR3. With 60 Vbeta and 13 Jbeta primers, the PCR was carried out. Profiling relied on immunoSEQ multiplex PCR, and the TCRdb table lists in-frame clones only, not all of them. The table records 100,000 to 150,000 clones, about three quarters of them present only once. The sequence came from a woman aged 18-29 years in good health and CMV-seronegative. This rearrangement joins TRBV19 to TRBJ2-1, with 9 bases fitting TRBD2. The material sequenced was PBMCs. Written as DNA, the CDR3 is TGTGCCAGTAGTAAAGCGGGAGGAACTTACAATGAGCAGTTCTTC. Protein product: CASSKAGGTYNEQFF. Full variable domain (rest looked up from reference TRBV19 and TRBJ2-1): DGGITQSPKYLFRKEGQNVTLSCEQNLNHDAMYWYRQDPGQGLRLIYYSQIVNDFQKGDIAEGYSVSREKKESFPLTVTSAQKNPTAFYLCASSKAGGTYNEQFFGPGTRLTVL.